The 5 T cell receptor beta chains below come from one sample, sequenced in a study of OX40 agonist ivuxolimab in advanced cancers. Data came from immunoSEQ multiplex PCR; TCRdb stores just in-frame clones and leaves some out. The repertoire holds about 71,000 clones, with 80% to 90% as singletons. Sample: CD4+ or CD8+ T cells sorted from blood, taken in a trial of the OX40 agonist ivuxolimab. These receptors were collected from an adult with an advanced solid tumor such as melanoma, head and neck, liver or kidney cancer.

This rearrangement joins TRBV18 to TRBJ1-1; D may be TRBD1 (6 bases). CDR3 size: 15 residues. V lost 6 bases, J lost 5 bases, and 19 bases lay in between. Germline CDR1 is KGHSH and CDR2 is LQKENI. In DNA, the CDR3 is TGTGCCAGCTCCCCCATGGAGGTCCAGGGGACTGAAGCTTTCTTT. Encoded protein: CASSPMEVQGTEAFF.

The chain has TRBV5-1 and TRBJ2-6; 7 nucleotides agree with TRBD2. With V trimmed by 1 base and J by 1 base, 8 bases remained unmatched. The CDR3 has 18 residues. Germline CDR1 and CDR2: SGHRS and YFSETQ. The CDR3 spells CASSLSQRGRSGANVLTF. The CDR3 bases are TGCGCCAGCAGCTTGAGCCAGCGGGGCCGGTCTGGGGCCAACGTCCTGACTTTC.

This clone was seen more than once but under ten times. The J gene is TRBJ1-4, the V gene TRBV6-1; D unresolved. Germline-derived CDR1 and CDR2 are MNHNS and SASEGT. V gave up 7 bases and J gave up 7 bases, with 16 bases separating them. The CDR3 spans 14 residues. The CDR3 spells CASTEARSREKLFF. CDR3 DNA sequence: TGTGCCAGCACCGAGGCCAGGTCACGTGAAAAACTGTTTTTT.

The gene calls are TRBV5-1 and TRBJ2-1, with D perhaps assigned TRBD1 or TRBD2 (6 bases each). The ends were cut back, 0 bases at V and 8 bases at J, with 18 bases in the middle. Germline CDR1 reads SGHRS; CDR2 reads YFSETQ. The length of the CDR3 is 16 residues. The CDR3 region is CASSLAGGLPGDEQFF. As DNA, the CDR3 is TGCGCCAGCAGCTTGGCCGGGGGACTCCCAGGGGATGAGCAGTTCTTC.

The chain has TRBV29-1 and TRBJ2-3; D is perhaps TRBD2 (6 bases). The CDR3 spans 13 residues. V lost 3 bases, J lost 1 base, and 8 bases lay in between. CDR1 and CDR2 (germline): SQVTM, ANQGSEA. As DNA, the CDR3 is TGCAGCGTTGACACGGGGGGCACAGATACGCAGTATTTT. It translates to CSVDTGGTDTQYF.